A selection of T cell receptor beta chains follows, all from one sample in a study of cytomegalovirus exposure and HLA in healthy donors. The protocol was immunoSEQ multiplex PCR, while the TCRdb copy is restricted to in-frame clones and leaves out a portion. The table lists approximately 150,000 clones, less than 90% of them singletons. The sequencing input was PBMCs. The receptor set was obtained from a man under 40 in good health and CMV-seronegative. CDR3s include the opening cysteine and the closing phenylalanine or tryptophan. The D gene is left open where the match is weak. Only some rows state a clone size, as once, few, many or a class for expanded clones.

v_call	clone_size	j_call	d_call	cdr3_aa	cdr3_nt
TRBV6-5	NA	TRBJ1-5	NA	CASSYGEPAAGQPQHF	TGTGCCAGCAGTTACGGAGAACCGGCGGCTGGACAGCCCCAGCATTTT
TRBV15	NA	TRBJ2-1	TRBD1	CATRSGGNEQFF	TGTGCCACCAGGTCAGGGGGAAATGAGCAGTTCTTC
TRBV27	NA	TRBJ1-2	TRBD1	CASSETGNGHGYTF	TGTGCCAGCAGCGAGACAGGGAACGGACATGGCTACACCTTC
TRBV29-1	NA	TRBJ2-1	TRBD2	CSVAQLAGDYNEQFF	TGCAGCGTGGCCCAACTAGCGGGAGATTACAATGAGCAGTTCTTC
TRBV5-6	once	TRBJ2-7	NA	CASSRTPYEQYF	TGTGCCAGCAGCCGGACACCATACGAGCAGTACTTC
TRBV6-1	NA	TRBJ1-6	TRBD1	CASSEARGAYNSPLHF	TGTGCCAGCAGTGAAGCCAGGGGGGCTTATAATTCACCCCTCCACTTT
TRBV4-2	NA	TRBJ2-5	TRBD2	CASSQGLAPETQYF	TGTGCCAGCAGCCAGGGACTAGCTCCCGAGACCCAGTACTTC
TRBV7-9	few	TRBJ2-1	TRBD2	CASSLASGYNEQFF	TGTGCCAGCAGCTTGGCTAGCGGGTACAATGAGCAGTTCTTC
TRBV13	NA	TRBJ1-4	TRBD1	CASSIRTGREKLFF	TGTGCCAGCAGCATCCGGACAGGGAGGGAAAAACTGTTTTTT
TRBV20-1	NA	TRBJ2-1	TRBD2	CSAVAGLQFF	TGCAGTGCTGTAGCGGGGCTACAGTTCTTC